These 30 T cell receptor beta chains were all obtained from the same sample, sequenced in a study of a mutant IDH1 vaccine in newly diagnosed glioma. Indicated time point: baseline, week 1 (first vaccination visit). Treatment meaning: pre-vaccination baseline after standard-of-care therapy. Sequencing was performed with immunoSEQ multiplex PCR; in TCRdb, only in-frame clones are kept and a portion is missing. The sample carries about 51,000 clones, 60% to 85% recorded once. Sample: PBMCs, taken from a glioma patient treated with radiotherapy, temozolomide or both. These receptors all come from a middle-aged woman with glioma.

The CDR3 DNA reads TGTGCCAGCAGTCTCGACAGGGGGCATGGCTACACCTTC. Translating gives CASSLDRGHGYTF. The genes are TRBV7-2 and TRBJ1-2; 10 bases are shared with TRBD1. V shed 6 bases and J 6 bases; nucleotides not matched to a gene: 4. The CDR3 sequence is 13 residues long. CDR1 and CDR2 from the germline V gene are SGHTA and FQGNSA.

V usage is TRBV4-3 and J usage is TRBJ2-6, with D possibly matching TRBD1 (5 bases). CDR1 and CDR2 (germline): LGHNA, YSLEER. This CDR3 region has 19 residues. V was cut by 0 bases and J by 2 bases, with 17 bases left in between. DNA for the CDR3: TGCGCCAGCAGCCAAGATGTTGGGGCGCTATGGACTGGGGCCAACGTCCTGACTTTC. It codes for CASSQDVGALWTGANVLTF.

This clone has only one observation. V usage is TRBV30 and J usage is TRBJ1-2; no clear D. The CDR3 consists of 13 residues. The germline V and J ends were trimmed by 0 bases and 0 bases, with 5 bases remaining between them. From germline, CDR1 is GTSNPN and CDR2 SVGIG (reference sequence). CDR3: CAWSVRANYGYTF. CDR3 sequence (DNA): TGTGCCTGGAGTGTACGAGCTAACTATGGCTACACCTTC.

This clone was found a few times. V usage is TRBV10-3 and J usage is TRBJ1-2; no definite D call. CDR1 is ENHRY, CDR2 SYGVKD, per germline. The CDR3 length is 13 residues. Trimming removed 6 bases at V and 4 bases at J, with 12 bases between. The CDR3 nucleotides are TGTGCCATCAGCGAGGGTGTAGGCTATGGCTACACCTTC. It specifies CAISEGVGYGYTF.

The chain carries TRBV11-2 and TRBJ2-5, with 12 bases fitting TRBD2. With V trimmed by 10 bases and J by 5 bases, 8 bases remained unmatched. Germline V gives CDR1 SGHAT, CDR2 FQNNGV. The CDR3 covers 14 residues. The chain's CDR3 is CATGLAGGLETQYF. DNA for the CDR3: TGTGCCACCGGCCTAGCGGGGGGGTTGGAGACCCAGTACTTC.

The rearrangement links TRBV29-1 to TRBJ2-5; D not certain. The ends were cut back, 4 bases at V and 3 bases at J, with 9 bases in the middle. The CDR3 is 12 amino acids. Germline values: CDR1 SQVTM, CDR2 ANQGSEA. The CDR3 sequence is CSVGLVEETQYF. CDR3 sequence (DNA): TGCAGCGTTGGATTAGTCGAAGAGACCCAGTACTTC.

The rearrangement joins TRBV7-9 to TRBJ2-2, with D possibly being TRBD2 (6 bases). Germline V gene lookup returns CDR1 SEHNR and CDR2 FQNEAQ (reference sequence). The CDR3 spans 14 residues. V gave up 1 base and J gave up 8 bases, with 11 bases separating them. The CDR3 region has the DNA TGTGCCAGCAGCTTAGTCCCGGGAGCAGGGGAGCTGTTTTTT. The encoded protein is CASSLVPGAGELFF.

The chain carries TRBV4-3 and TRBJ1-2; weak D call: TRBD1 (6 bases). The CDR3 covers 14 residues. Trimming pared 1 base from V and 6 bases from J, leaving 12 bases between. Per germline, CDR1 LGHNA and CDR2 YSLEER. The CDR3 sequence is CASSQVGGWNGYTF. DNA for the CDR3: TGCGCCAGCAGCCAAGTAGGGGGGTGGAATGGCTACACCTTC.

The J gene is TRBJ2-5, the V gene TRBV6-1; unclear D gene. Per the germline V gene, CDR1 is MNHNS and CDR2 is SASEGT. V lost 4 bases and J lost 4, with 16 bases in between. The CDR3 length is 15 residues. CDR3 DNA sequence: TGTGCCAGCAGTGTTTCGGGCCTACTGGGAGAGACCCAGTACTTC. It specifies CASSVSGLLGETQYF.

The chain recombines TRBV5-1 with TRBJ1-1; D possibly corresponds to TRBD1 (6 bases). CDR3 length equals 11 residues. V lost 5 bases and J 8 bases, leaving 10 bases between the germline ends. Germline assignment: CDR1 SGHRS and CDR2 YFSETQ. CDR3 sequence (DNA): TGCGCCAGCAGTTCTGGACAGGAAGCTTTCTTT. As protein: CASSSGQEAFF.

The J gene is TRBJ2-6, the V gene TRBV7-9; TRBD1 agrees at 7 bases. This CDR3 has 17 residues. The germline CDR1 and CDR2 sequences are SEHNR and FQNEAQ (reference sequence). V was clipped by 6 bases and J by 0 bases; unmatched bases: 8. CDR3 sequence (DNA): TGTGCCAGCAGTGAGACAGGGTTACCCTCTGGGGCCAACGTCCTGACTTTC. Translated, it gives CASSETGLPSGANVLTF. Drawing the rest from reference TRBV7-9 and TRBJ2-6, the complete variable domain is DTGVSQNPRHKITKRGQNVTFRCDPISEHNRLYWYRQTLGQGPEFLTYFQNEAQLEKSRLLSDRFSAERPKGSFSTLEIQRTEQGDSAMYLCASSETGLPSGANVLTFGAGSRLTVL.

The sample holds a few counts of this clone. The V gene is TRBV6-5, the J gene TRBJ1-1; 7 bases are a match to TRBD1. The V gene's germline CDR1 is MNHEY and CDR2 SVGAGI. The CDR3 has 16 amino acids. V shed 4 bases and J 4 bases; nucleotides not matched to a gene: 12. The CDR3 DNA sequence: TGTGCCAGCAGTTCCCTACCGGGACAGAGCAGCACTGAAGCTTTCTTT. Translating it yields CASSSLPGQSSTEAFF.

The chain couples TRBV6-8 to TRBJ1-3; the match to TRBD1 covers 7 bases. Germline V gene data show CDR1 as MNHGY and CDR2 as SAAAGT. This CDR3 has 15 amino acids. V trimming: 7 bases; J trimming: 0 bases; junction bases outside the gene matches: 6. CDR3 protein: CASTLNRGSGNTIYF. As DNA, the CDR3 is TGTGCCAGCACCTTAAACAGGGGCTCTGGAAACACCATATATTTT.

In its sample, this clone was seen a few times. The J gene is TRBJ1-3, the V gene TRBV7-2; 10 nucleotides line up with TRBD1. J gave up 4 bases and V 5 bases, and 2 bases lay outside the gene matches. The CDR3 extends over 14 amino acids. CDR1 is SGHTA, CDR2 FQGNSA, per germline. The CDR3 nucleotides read TGTGCCAGCAGCGGGACAGGGGTGGGAAACACCATATATTTT. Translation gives CASSGTGVGNTIYF.

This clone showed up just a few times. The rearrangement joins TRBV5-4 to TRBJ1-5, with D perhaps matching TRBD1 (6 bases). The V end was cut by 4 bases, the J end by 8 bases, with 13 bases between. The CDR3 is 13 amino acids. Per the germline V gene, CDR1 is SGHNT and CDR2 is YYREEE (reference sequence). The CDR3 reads CASSPGTLEPQHF. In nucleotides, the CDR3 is TGTGCCAGCAGCCCCGGGACATTGGAGCCCCAGCATTTT.

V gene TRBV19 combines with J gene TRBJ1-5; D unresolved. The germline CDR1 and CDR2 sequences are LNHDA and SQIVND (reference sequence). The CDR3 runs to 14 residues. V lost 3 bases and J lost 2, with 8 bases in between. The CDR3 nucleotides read TGTGCCAGTAGTATCCAAGCCCGCAATCAGCCCCAGCATTTT. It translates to CASSIQARNQPQHF. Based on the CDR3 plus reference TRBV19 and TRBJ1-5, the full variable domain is DGGITQSPKYLFRKEGQNVTLSCEQNLNHDAMYWYRQDPGQGLRLIYYSQIVNDFQKGDIAEGYSVSREKKESFPLTVTSAQKNPTAFYLCASSIQARNQPQHFGDGTRLSIL.

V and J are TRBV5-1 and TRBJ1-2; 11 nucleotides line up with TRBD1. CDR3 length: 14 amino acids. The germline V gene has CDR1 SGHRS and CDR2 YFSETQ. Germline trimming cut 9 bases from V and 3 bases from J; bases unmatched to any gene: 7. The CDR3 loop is CATSGTGGHYGYTF. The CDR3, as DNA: TGCGCCACCTCCGGGACAGGGGGACACTATGGCTACACCTTC.

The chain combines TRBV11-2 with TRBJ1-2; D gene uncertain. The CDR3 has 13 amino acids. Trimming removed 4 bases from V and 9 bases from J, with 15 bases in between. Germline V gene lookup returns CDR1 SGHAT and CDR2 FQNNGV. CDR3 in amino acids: CASSSVRSVSYTF. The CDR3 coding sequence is TGTGCCAGCAGCTCGGTTAGGAGTGTGAGCTACACCTTC.

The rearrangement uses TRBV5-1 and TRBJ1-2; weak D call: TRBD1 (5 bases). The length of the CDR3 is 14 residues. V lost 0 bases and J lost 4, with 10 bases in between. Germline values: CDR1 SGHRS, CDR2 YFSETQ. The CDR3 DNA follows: TGCGCCAGCAGCTTGGAGAGGGACCTCTATGGCTACACCTTC. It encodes CASSLERDLYGYTF.

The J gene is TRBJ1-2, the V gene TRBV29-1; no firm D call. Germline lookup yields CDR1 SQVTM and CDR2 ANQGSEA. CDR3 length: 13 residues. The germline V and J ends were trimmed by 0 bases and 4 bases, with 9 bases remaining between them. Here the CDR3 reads CSVEDYGVYGYTF. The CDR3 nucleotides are TGCAGCGTTGAAGATTACGGGGTCTATGGCTACACCTTC. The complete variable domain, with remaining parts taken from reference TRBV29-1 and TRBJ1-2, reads SAVISQKPSRDICQRGTSLTIQCQVDSQVTMMFWYRQQPGQSLTLIATANQGSEATYESGFVIDKFPISRPNLTFSTLTVSNMSPEDSSIYLCSVEDYGVYGYTFGSGTRLTVV.

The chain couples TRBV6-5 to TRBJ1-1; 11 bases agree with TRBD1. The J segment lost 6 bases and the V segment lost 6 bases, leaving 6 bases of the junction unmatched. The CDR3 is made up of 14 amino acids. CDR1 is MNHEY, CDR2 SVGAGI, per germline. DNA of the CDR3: TGTGCCAGCAGGTGGACAGGGGGCAGTTCTGAAGCTTTCTTT. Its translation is CASRWTGGSSEAFF.

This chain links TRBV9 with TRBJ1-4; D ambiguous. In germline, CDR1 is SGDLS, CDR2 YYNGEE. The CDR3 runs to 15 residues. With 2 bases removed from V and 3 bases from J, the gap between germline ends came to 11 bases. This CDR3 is CASSVDGGSNEKLFF. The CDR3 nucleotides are TGTGCCAGCAGCGTCGATGGCGGCTCTAATGAAAAACTGTTTTTT. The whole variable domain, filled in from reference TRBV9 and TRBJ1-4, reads DSGVTQTPKHLITATGQRVTLRCSPRSGDLSVYWYQQSLDQGLQFLIQYYNGEERAKGNILERFSAQQFPDLHSELNLSSLELGDSALYFCASSVDGGSNEKLFFGSGTQLSVL.

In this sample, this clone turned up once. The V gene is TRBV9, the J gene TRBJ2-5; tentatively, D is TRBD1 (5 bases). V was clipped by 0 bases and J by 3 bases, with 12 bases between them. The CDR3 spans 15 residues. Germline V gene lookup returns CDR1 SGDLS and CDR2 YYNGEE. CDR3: CASSVGSRVEETQYF. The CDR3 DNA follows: TGTGCCAGCAGCGTAGGAAGCAGGGTCGAAGAGACCCAGTACTTC.

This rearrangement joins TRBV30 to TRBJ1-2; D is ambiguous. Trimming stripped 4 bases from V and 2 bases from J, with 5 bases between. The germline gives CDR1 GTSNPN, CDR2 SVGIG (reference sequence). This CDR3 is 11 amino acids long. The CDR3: CAWNLNYGYTF. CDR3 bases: TGTGCCTGGAACCTGAACTATGGCTACACCTTC.

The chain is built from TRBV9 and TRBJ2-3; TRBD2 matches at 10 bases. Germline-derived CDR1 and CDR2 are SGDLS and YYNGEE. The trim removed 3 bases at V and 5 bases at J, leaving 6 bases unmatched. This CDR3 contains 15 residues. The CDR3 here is CASSGSGGIQDTQYF. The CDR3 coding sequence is TGTGCCAGCAGCGGTAGCGGGGGGATACAAGATACGCAGTATTTT.

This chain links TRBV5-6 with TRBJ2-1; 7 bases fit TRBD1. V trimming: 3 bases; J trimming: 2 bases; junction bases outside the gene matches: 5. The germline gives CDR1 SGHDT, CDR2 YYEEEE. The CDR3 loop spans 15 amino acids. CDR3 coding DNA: TGTGCCAGCAGCTCTACCGGGACAGCCTACAATGAGCAGTTCTTC. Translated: CASSSTGTAYNEQFF. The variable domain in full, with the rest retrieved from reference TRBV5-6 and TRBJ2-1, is DAGVTQSPTHLIKTRGQQVTLRCSPKSGHDTVSWYQQALGQGPQFIFQYYEEEERQRGNFPDRFSGHQFPNYSSELNVNALLLGDSALYLCASSSTGTAYNEQFFGPGTRLTVL.

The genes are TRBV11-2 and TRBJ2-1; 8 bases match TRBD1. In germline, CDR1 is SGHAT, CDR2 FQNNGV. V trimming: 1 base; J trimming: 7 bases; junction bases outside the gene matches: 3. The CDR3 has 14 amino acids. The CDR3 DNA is TGTGCCAGCAGCTTAGGGACAGGGAAAAATGAGCAGTTCTTC. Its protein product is CASSLGTGKNEQFF.

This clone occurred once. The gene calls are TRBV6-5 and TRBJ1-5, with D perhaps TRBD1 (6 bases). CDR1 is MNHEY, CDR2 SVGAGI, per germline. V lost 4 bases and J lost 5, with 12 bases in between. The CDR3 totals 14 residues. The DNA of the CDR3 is TGTGCCAGCAGTTCCAGGGGCGGGTATCAGCCCCAGCATTTT. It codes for CASSSRGGYQPQHF.

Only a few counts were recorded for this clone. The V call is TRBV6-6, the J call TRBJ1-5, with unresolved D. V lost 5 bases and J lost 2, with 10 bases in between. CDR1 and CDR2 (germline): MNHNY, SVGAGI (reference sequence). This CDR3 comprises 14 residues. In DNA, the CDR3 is TGTGCCAGCAGTCCGGACGGAGGCAATCAGCCCCAGCATTTT. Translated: CASSPDGGNQPQHF.

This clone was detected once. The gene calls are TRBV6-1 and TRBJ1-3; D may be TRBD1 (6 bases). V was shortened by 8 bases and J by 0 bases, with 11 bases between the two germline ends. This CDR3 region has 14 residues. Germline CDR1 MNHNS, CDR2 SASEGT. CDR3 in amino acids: CASATGNSGNTIYF. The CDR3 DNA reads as TGTGCCAGCGCAACAGGGAACTCTGGAAACACCATATATTTT.